This TCR beta chain was retrieved from a study of shared clonotypes between healthy human individuals. With regard to this clone: Its antigen remains unidentified.

Assay: immunoSEQ multiplex PCR; the TCRdb copy retains only in-frame clones and omits some. The sample carries a few hundred thousand clones, approximately 65% recorded once. Each of the donors was a healthy adult who was HIV-negative and had not had a recent acute infection or vaccination. Findings and limits, study-wide: In this cohort, only blood was sampled, and tissue repertoires likely differ. Shared clonotypes across all four donors exceeded non-shared ones in generation probability.

The sample was memory CD4+ T cells sorted from blood. Subset described: CD45RA-negative fraction. This TCR was recovered from a man aged 25-45 years in good health.

CDR3 in DNA: TGTGCCAGCAGCTTAATAGAGGGAGTTGAGCAGTTCTTC. Amino acids: CASSLIEGVEQFF. The chain employs TRBV11-2 and TRBJ2-1; D is possibly TRBD2 (5 bases). This CDR3 comprises 13 residues. The V end lost 2 bases, the J end lost 9 bases, and 11 bases lay between the germline ends. The germline CDR1 and CDR2 sequences are SGHAT and FQNNGV.